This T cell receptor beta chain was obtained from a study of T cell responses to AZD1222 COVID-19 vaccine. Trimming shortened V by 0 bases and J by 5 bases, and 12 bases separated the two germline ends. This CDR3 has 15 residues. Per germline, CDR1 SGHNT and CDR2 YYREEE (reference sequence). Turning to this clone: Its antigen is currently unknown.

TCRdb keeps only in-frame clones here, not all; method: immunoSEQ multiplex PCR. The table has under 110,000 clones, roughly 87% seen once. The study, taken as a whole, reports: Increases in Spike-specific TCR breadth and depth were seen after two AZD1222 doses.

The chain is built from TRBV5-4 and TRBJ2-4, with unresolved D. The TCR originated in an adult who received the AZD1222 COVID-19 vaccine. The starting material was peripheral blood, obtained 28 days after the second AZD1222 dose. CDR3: CASSLGGSTQNIQYF. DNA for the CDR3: TGTGCCAGCAGCTTGGGCGGATCAACCCAAAACATTCAGTACTTC.